The 28 T cell receptor beta chains below come from one sample, sequenced in a study of blood T cell repertoires in COVID-19. TCRdb's table, derived via immunoSEQ multiplex PCR, lists solely in-frame clones and lacks some. Among 250,000 or so clones listed, about nine tenths were seen once. Sequenced: peripheral blood. The receptors shown here come from a woman aged 25 to 45 with active or convalescent COVID-19.

Only one count was recorded for this clone. The chain has TRBV5-1 and TRBJ2-1; 14 positions match TRBD2. The junction had 12 bases not matched to a gene; V was cut back by 1 base and J by 6 bases. CDR3 length: 19 residues. From germline, CDR1 is SGHRS and CDR2 YFSETQ. CDR3 protein: CASSLPQTSGGASGNEQFF. The CDR3, as DNA: TGCGCCAGCAGCTTGCCCCAGACTAGCGGGGGGGCCTCTGGCAATGAGCAGTTCTTC.

The chain recombines TRBV25-1 with TRBJ2-3; maybe TRBD2 (5 bases). V gave up 7 bases and J gave up 12 bases, with 20 bases separating them. CDR3 length: 13 amino acids. In germline, CDR1 is MGHDK, CDR2 SYGVNS. DNA for the CDR3: TGTGCCAGCACCGCATCCATGGGGAGTTCTCAGTATTTT. Its translation: CASTASMGSSQYF. The variable domain in full, with the rest retrieved from reference TRBV25-1 and TRBJ2-3, is EADIYQTPRYLVIGTGKKITLECSQTMGHDKMYWYQQDPGMELHLIHYSYGVNSTEKGDLSSESTVSRIRTEHFPLTLESARPSHTSQYLCASTASMGSSQYFGPGTRLTVL.

The rearrangement uses TRBV4-3 and TRBJ2-3; 9 bases match TRBD2. Germline CDR1 is LGHNA and CDR2 is YSLEER. Trimming at V came to 1 base and at J to 3 bases, leaving 8 bases not matched to a gene. The CDR3 loop spans 17 amino acids. The DNA for the CDR3 is TGCGCCAGCAGCCAAGGGTACGGCGGGGGGGCGACAGATACGCAGTATTTT. It codes for CASSQGYGGGATDTQYF.

The V and J genes are TRBV29-1 and TRBJ2-5; 12 nucleotides line up with TRBD1. The length of the CDR3 is 13 residues. J was trimmed by 4 bases and V by 6 bases; bases with no gene match: 3. Per the germline V gene, CDR1 is SQVTM and CDR2 is ANQGSEA. The CDR3 sequence: CSVGQGAAETQYF. In DNA, the CDR3 is TGCAGCGTGGGACAGGGGGCCGCAGAGACCCAGTACTTC.

The rearrangement joins TRBV6-1 to TRBJ1-2, with 7 bases lining up with TRBD1. This CDR3 contains 15 residues. The V gene end was trimmed by 2 bases and the J gene end by 1 base; junction bases not matched to a gene: 4. Germline V lookup: CDR1 MNHNS, CDR2 SASEGT. The CDR3 here is CASSERDSHNYGYTF. The CDR3 region has the DNA TGTGCCAGCAGTGAAAGGGACAGTCATAACTATGGCTACACCTTC.

This chain connects TRBV5-4 to TRBJ2-1; D gene uncertain. CDR3 length equals 15 residues. With 4 bases removed from V and 0 bases from J, the gap between germline ends came to 11 bases. The germline V gene has CDR1 SGHNT and CDR2 YYREEE (reference sequence). The CDR3 nucleotides read TGTGCCAGCAGCAGTAGTAAAAGCTCCTACAATGAGCAGTTCTTC. Residues: CASSSSKSSYNEQFF.

This clone was seen a single time. V is TRBV30 and J is TRBJ2-2, with 7 bases aligning to TRBD1. CDR1 is GTSNPN and CDR2 is SVGIG in the germline V gene (reference sequence). Trimming cost V 5 bases and J 3 bases; bases outside gene matches: 3. There are 13 residues in the CDR3. This chain's CDR3 is CAWQTGYTGELFF. The CDR3, as DNA: TGTGCCTGGCAGACAGGGTACACCGGGGAGCTGTTTTTT.

This clone has a handful of counts. The chain has TRBV15 and TRBJ2-7; 8 bases match TRBD2. There are 15 residues in the CDR3. V gave up 1 base and J gave up 7 bases; unmatched junction bases: 9. CDR1 and CDR2 (germline): LNHNV, YYDKDF (reference sequence). CDR3 sequence reads: CATSRAAGGPGEQYF. In nucleotides, the CDR3 is TGTGCCACCAGCAGAGCGGCGGGGGGCCCGGGGGAGCAGTACTTC. Together with reference TRBV15 and TRBJ2-7, the CDR3 gives the full variable domain: DAMVIQNPRYQVTQFGKPVTLSCSQTLNHNVMYWYQQKSSQAPKLLFHYYDKDFNNEADTPDNFQSRRPNTSFCFLDIRSPGLGDTAMYLCATSRAAGGPGEQYFGPGTRLTVT.

This clone was seen more than once but under ten times. The V gene is TRBV4-3, the J gene TRBJ2-3; 11 bases match TRBD2. Unmatched junction bases numbered 3, after V lost 0 bases and J lost 4 bases. This CDR3 is 16 amino acids long. Per germline, CDR1 LGHNA and CDR2 YSLEER. The CDR3 DNA sequence: TGCGCCAGCAGCCAAGATTTAGCGGGGGGGGCAGATACGCAGTATTTT. Translated: CASSQDLAGGADTQYF.

CDR3 sequence: CAWSLWGGPRAYNEQFF. The CDR3, as DNA: TGTGCCTGGAGTTTGTGGGGGGGGCCTAGGGCCTACAATGAGCAGTTCTTC. V and J are TRBV30 and TRBJ2-1; tentative D call: TRBD2 (7 bases). Germline assignment: CDR1 GTSNPN and CDR2 SVGIG (reference sequence). CDR3 size: 17 residues. The germline V and J ends were trimmed by 2 bases and 2 bases, with 19 bases remaining between them.

The chain couples TRBV9 to TRBJ2-7; the D is unclear. This CDR3 is 14 amino acids long. Germline V gene sequence: CDR1 SGDLS, CDR2 YYNGEE. The V end was cut by 4 bases, the J end by 2 bases, with 13 bases between. CDR3 coding DNA: TGTGCCAGCAGCCCATCCGACCGGGCCTACGAGCAGTACTTC. Encoded protein: CASSPSDRAYEQYF. Full variable domain (rest looked up from reference TRBV9 and TRBJ2-7): DSGVTQTPKHLITATGQRVTLRCSPRSGDLSVYWYQQSLDQGLQFLIQYYNGEERAKGNILERFSAQQFPDLHSELNLSSLELGDSALYFCASSPSDRAYEQYFGPGTRLTVT.

The rearrangement links TRBV29-1 to TRBJ1-1; maybe TRBD1 (6 bases). Germline values: CDR1 SQVTM, CDR2 ANQGSEA. The CDR3 loop spans 13 amino acids. The V and J ends lost 0 bases and 4 bases respectively, with 9 bases between them. In DNA, the CDR3 is TGCAGCGTTGAAGAAGGGGGGGGCACTGAAGCTTTCTTT. Amino acid sequence: CSVEEGGGTEAFF. The full variable domain, completed using reference TRBV29-1 and TRBJ1-1, is SAVISQKPSRDICQRGTSLTIQCQVDSQVTMMFWYRQQPGQSLTLIATANQGSEATYESGFVIDKFPISRPNLTFSTLTVSNMSPEDSSIYLCSVEEGGGTEAFFGQGTRLTVV.

The chain joins TRBV5-6 to TRBJ2-2; 7 bases line up with TRBD1. V trimming: 4 bases; J trimming: 3 bases; junction bases outside the gene matches: 9. Germline CDR1 reads SGHDT; CDR2 reads YYEEEE. The length of the CDR3 is 16 residues. In DNA form, the CDR3 reads TGTGCCAGCAGCGTTGCGGACAGGTTCGACACCGGGGAGCTGTTTTTT. Protein product: CASSVADRFDTGELFF.

V and J are TRBV19 and TRBJ1-2; 10 nucleotides align to TRBD1. Germline loops: CDR1 LNHDA, CDR2 SQIVND (reference sequence). J gave up 5 bases and V 3 bases, and 0 bases lay outside the gene matches. The CDR3 is made up of 13 amino acids. The CDR3 loop is CASSMGQGYGYTF. CDR3 DNA: TGTGCCAGTAGTATGGGACAGGGGTATGGCTACACCTTC.

The rearrangement joins TRBV9 to TRBJ1-5; D remains unclear. V lost 0 bases and J 4 bases, leaving 5 bases between the germline ends. Germline CDR1 SGDLS, CDR2 YYNGEE. The CDR3 length is 13 residues. CDR3 DNA sequence: TGTGCCAGCAGCGTAGGAACAAATCAGCCCCAGCATTTT. It codes for CASSVGTNQPQHF.

In the case of this clone: The sample holds other DNA sequences that translate to the same CDR3. The V and J genes are TRBV5-5 and TRBJ2-1; the match to TRBD1 covers 8 bases. The V gene end was trimmed by 5 bases and the J gene end by 13 bases; junction bases not matched to a gene: 14. Germline assignment: CDR1 SGHKS and CDR2 YYEKEE (reference sequence). The CDR3 extends over 14 amino acids. The CDR3 sequence: CASRPLLTGDRQFF. The CDR3 DNA reads as TGTGCCAGCAGGCCTCTCCTGACAGGGGACCGACAGTTCTTC.

The J gene is TRBJ2-2, the V gene TRBV29-1; D is undetermined. V lost 6 bases to trimming and J lost 1 base, with 9 bases between them. Germline CDR1 and CDR2: SQVTM and ANQGSEA. This CDR3 is built from 13 residues. CDR3 residues: CSVVTQNTGELFF. The CDR3 DNA reads as TGCAGCGTGGTGACACAGAACACCGGGGAGCTGTTTTTT.

This sequence joins TRBV12-3 or TRBV12-4 and TRBJ1-1; D unclear. V shed 3 bases and J shed 3 bases, with 8 bases lying between them. This CDR3 is 13 amino acids long. The CDR3: CASSFSQDTEAFF. The CDR3 coding sequence is TGTGCCAGCAGTTTTTCGCAGGACACTGAAGCTTTCTTT.

This clone was detected once. This chain joins TRBV30 and TRBJ1-2, with D unclear. In germline, CDR1 is GTSNPN, CDR2 SVGIG (reference sequence). The CDR3 has 15 residues. V gave up 2 bases and J gave up 5 bases, with 18 bases separating them. The DNA for the CDR3 is TGTGCCTGGAGTCCGGGCCCGTGGGGAGCATATGGCTACACCTTC. Encoded protein: CAWSPGPWGAYGYTF.

The chain uses TRBV5-5 and TRBJ2-3, with TRBD1 identical over 10 bases. The CDR3 covers 15 residues. Germline values: CDR1 SGHKS, CDR2 YYEKEE (reference sequence). V was pared by 1 base and J by 3 bases, with 2 bases of the junction left unmatched. This CDR3 reads CASSLRTGGTDTQYF. The DNA for the CDR3 is TGTGCCAGCAGCTTGAGGACAGGGGGGACAGATACGCAGTATTTT.

This clone has a single count. This chain links TRBV9 with TRBJ1-4; no clear D. V dropped 0 bases and J dropped 0 bases, with 6 bases sitting between them. The CDR3 length is 15 residues. Germline V gene data show CDR1 as SGDLS and CDR2 as YYNGEE. The CDR3: CASSVAFATNEKLFF. In DNA form, the CDR3 reads TGTGCCAGCAGCGTAGCTTTTGCAACTAATGAAAAACTGTTTTTT.

This rearrangement joins TRBV7-9 to TRBJ2-7; no clear D. This CDR3 region has 12 residues. Germline V gives CDR1 SEHNR, CDR2 FQNEAQ (reference sequence). With 1 base removed from V and 3 bases from J, the gap between germline ends came to 4 bases. The CDR3 nucleotides read TGTGCCAGCAGCTTAGTAGTCTACGAGCAGTACTTC. The encoded protein is CASSLVVYEQYF.

The V and J genes are TRBV24-1 and TRBJ1-4; TRBD1 matches 10 bases. The CDR3 runs 16 residues. Germline V gene data show CDR1 as KGHDR and CDR2 as SFDVKD. V gave up 3 bases and J gave up 7 bases; unmatched junction bases: 7. Written as DNA, the CDR3 is TGTGCCACCAGTGATCCGGGACAGGGGTCTCCTGAAAAACTGTTTTTT. Residues: CATSDPGQGSPEKLFF.

The chain uses TRBV9 and TRBJ1-5; D gene uncertain. Deletions cut 4 bases from V and 1 base from J, with 12 bases between. The CDR3 loop spans 15 amino acids. Germline V gene sequence: CDR1 SGDLS, CDR2 YYNGEE. As DNA, the CDR3 is TGTGCCAGCAGCATGGGGAGCTCGAGCAATCAGCCCCAGCATTTT. Amino acid sequence: CASSMGSSSNQPQHF.

The rearrangement uses TRBV19 and TRBJ1-1; 7 bases line up with TRBD1. There are 12 residues in the CDR3. Germline CDR1 is LNHDA and CDR2 is SQIVND (reference sequence). With V trimmed by 5 bases and J by 6 bases, 3 bases remained unmatched. DNA of the CDR3: TGTGCCAGTAGTGTCAGGGGGGCTGAAGCTTTCTTT. This encodes CASSVRGAEAFF.

The sample holds a few counts of this clone. This chain joins TRBV7-2 and TRBJ1-2, with 8 bases fitting TRBD1. The CDR3 spans 14 residues. The trim removed 1 base at V and 2 bases at J, leaving 0 bases unmatched. Germline lookup yields CDR1 SGHTA and CDR2 FQGNSA. CDR3 sequence: CASSLGTGNYGYTF. Written as DNA, the CDR3 is TGTGCCAGCAGCTTAGGGACAGGGAACTATGGCTACACCTTC. The whole variable domain, filled in from reference TRBV7-2 and TRBJ1-2, reads GAGVSQSPSNKVTEKGKDVELRCDPISGHTALYWYRQSLGQGLEFLIYFQGNSAPDKSGLPSDRFSAERTGGSVSTLTIQRTQQEDSAVYLCASSLGTGNYGYTFGSGTRLTVV.

This rearrangement joins TRBV6-5 to TRBJ2-7; TRBD2 matches 11 bases. This CDR3 has 15 residues. V dropped 6 bases and J dropped 5; count of bases not matched to a gene: 9. Germline V gives CDR1 MNHEY, CDR2 SVGAGI. CDR3 in DNA: TGTGCCAGCAGAGAGATAGCGGGGGGGACCGACGAGCAGTACTTC. Translation: CASREIAGGTDEQYF.

V and J are TRBV19 and TRBJ2-5, with D maybe TRBD1 (5 bases). This CDR3 region has 15 residues. Germline V gives CDR1 LNHDA, CDR2 SQIVND (reference sequence). V was pared by 9 bases and J by 1 base, with 18 bases between. CDR3 region: CASRPWGISQETQYF. The CDR3 DNA is TGTGCCAGCAGACCTTGGGGCATCTCCCAAGAGACCCAGTACTTC.